The 21 T cell receptor beta chains presented below share a single source sample, sequenced in a study of tumor-infiltrating lymphocytes in primary liver carcinoma. Unsorted bulk tissue of about 18-32 mg yielded co-extracted RNA and DNA. With approximately 500 ng total RNA as template and a constant-region primer, TCR beta cDNA was made. Amplification in three nested multiplex PCR rounds with slightly modified ARM-PCR gave rise to TCR beta libraries. The first two PCR rounds, nine to ten cycles each, used TRBV1-TRBV30 forward primers and a C-beta reverse primer. MiXCR, applied by TCRdb to the multiplex PCR reads, yields one record per CDR3 protein. The sample holds roughly 70,000 distinct CDR3 sequences; approximately 74% are singletons and the top ten take about 40%. Sequencing used liver tumor tissue from sampling region 4. Subset reported: tumor region T4, right-lateral pole. Every receptor here comes from a man in his forties or fifties with primary liver carcinoma and hepatitis B virus infection.

Points on this clonotype: At one boundary the junction diverges from the germline segment, which might be a read error. V gene TRBV12-3 or TRBV12-4 combines with J gene TRBJ1-5; D is unresolved. This CDR3 spans 12 amino acids. The CDR3 coding sequence is TGTGCCAGAAGTTTAGACGATCAGCCTCAGCATTTT. Protein product: CARSLDDQPQHF.

Concerning this clonotype itself: A read error may be the cause here, since a much bigger clone is one base away. This rearrangement joins TRBV4-3 to TRBJ2-5; 9 nucleotides line up with TRBD1. This CDR3 is 15 amino acids long. Germline CDR1 is LGHNA and CDR2 is YSLEER. CDR3 in DNA: TGCGTCAGCAGCCATCGGGGACAGGGTGAGAAGACCCAGTACTTC. This gives the protein CVSSHRGQGEKTQYF.

This clonotype was counted between two and nine times. This chain joins TRBV29-1 and TRBJ1-4, with a tentative D call TRBD1 (5 bases). Trimming removed 6 bases at V and 8 bases at J, with 16 bases between. The CDR3 runs 13 residues. Per the germline V gene, CDR1 is SQVTM and CDR2 is ANQGSEA. The CDR3 is CSVRGRGGEKLFF. CDR3 nucleotide sequence: TGCAGCGTGCGGGGAAGGGGAGGAGAAAAACTGTTTTTT.

Concerning this clonotype itself: This may stem from a read error, because a much larger clone lies one nucleotide away. V gene TRBV7-9 combines with J gene TRBJ2-2; weak D call: TRBD1 (6 bases). This CDR3 comprises 18 residues. CDR1 is SEHNR and CDR2 is FQNEAQ in the germline V gene (reference sequence). The CDR3 nucleotides read TGTGCCAGCGGCTTACCCCAGGGAACAGGGCCGAGCACCGGGGAGCTGTTTTTT. This translates into CASGLPQGTGPSTGELFF.

In this sample, this clonotype turned up once. V usage is TRBV10-3 and J usage is TRBJ2-5; 10 bases align to TRBD1. The ends lost 7 bases at V and 5 bases at J; junction bases unmatched: 4. Germline CDR1 and CDR2: ENHRY and SYGVKD. This CDR3 is built from 13 residues. The CDR3 sequence: CAITDRGHETQYF. The CDR3 nucleotides read TGTGCCATCACTGACAGGGGGCATGAGACCCAGTACTTC.

The chain combines TRBV29-1 with TRBJ1-2, with D possibly matching TRBD1 (5 bases). Trimming pared 6 bases from V and 6 bases from J, leaving 20 bases between. This CDR3 comprises 14 residues. CDR1 SQVTM and CDR2 ANQGSEA come from the germline V gene. The CDR3 sequence is CSVWDPGQDHGYTF. The CDR3 nucleotides are TGCAGCGTGTGGGACCCAGGCCAGGACCATGGCTACACCTTC.

This CDR3 reads CATNASKVRVQETQYF. In DNA, the CDR3 is TGTGCCACCAATGCATCAAAGGTGCGGGTACAAGAGACCCAGTACTTC. This rearrangement joins TRBV24-1 to TRBJ2-5, with D possibly being TRBD2 (5 bases). This CDR3 has 16 residues. Germline V gene data show CDR1 as KGHDR and CDR2 as SFDVKD. V was pared by 8 bases and J by 2 bases, with 20 bases between.

Points on this clonotype: Sequence at one end of the junction differs from germline and may be a read error. The chain has TRBV4-2 and TRBJ2-3; possible D gene TRBD2, 7 bases. CDR1 is LGHNA, CDR2 YNFKEQ, per germline. The CDR3 is 16 residues long. The CDR3: CAGSREGGGYIDTQYF. The CDR3 DNA follows: TGTGCCGGCAGCCGGGAAGGGGGGGGGTACATAGATACGCAGTATTTT.

Turning to this clonotype: The junction shows a germline mismatch at one end, possibly a read error. V gene TRBV10-3 combines with J gene TRBJ2-1; D not certain. From germline, CDR1 is ENHRY and CDR2 SYGVKD. There are 12 residues in the CDR3. The CDR3 is CVISSPWNEQFF. In DNA form, the CDR3 reads TGTGTCATCAGCTCTCCTTGGAATGAGCAGTTCTTC.

Comments on this clonotype: A read error is likely, as this CDR3 ends without the conserved phenylalanine or tryptophan. The rearrangement links TRBV10-3 to TRBJ1-1; D gene uncertain. The CDR3 runs to 13 residues. Trimming took off 2 bases at V and 4 bases at J, with 8 bases between the two ends. Looked up from germline, CDR1 is ENHRY and CDR2 is SYGVKD. DNA for the CDR3: TGTGCCATCAGTGAGGAGGATTTCACTGAAGCTTTCCTT. Translating it yields CAISEEDFTEAFL.

Regarding this clonotype: A clone one base away is much larger, so this may be a read error. The V gene is TRBV4-1, the J gene TRBJ2-5, with D perhaps given as TRBD1 or TRBD2 (5 bases each). Germline CDR1 MGHRA, CDR2 YSYEKL. This CDR3 has 14 amino acids. The CDR3: CTSSQGDARSTQYF. The CDR3 nucleotides read TGCACCAGCAGCCAAGGGGACGCCAGATCGACCCAGTACTTC.

About this clonotype: At one boundary the junction diverges from the germline segment, which might be a read error. The chain couples TRBV6-2 or TRBV6-3 to TRBJ2-3, with TRBD1 matching over 12 bases. CDR3 length: 16 amino acids. The germline V gene has CDR1 MNHEY and CDR2 SVGEGT. This chain's CDR3 is CVSSSVGQGAMDTQYF. The CDR3 DNA sequence: TGTGTCAGCAGCTCCGTGGGACAGGGGGCAATGGATACGCAGTATTTT.

As for this clonotype: Since a much larger clone is just one base distant, this may be a read error. V is TRBV29-1 and J is TRBJ2-3, with D tentatively TRBD2 (5 bases). This CDR3 contains 14 residues. Germline V gene sequence: CDR1 SQVTM, CDR2 ANQGSEA. The CDR3 DNA reads as TGCAACGTTGAGCGAGCGGAGCGCACAGATACGCAGTATTTT. Encoded protein: CNVERAERTDTQYF.

Ten or more counts support this clonotype. At one of its ends the junction is not consistent with the germline gene, which may arise from a read error. The chain joins TRBV28 to TRBJ1-5; tentatively, D is TRBD1 (6 bases). The CDR3 sequence is 14 residues long. Germline CDR1 reads MDHEN; CDR2 reads SYDVKM. The CDR3 sequence is CASRLTGSTQPQHF. DNA for the CDR3: TGTGCCAGCAGGCTCACAGGGTCGACTCAGCCCCAACATTTT.

In the case of this clonotype: One end of the junction varies from germline; a read error may be responsible. J is TRBJ2-4 and V is TRBV12-3 or TRBV12-4; 7 bases agree with TRBD1. The CDR3 has 15 amino acids. This chain's CDR3 is CASCLLQGAKNIQYF. The CDR3 DNA follows: TGTGCCAGCTGTTTATTACAGGGGGCCAAAAACATTCAGTACTTC.

The genes are TRBV7-6 and TRBJ2-2; 7 bases agree with TRBD2. Germline-derived CDR1 and CDR2 are SGHVS and FNYEAQ. V was pared by 5 bases and J by 5 bases, with 8 bases of the junction left unmatched. CDR3 length: 15 amino acids. CDR3 in DNA: TGTGCCAGCAGCCCCGGACTAGATATTACCGGGGAGCTGTTTTTT. Protein sequence: CASSPGLDITGELFF. Filled out from reference TRBV7-6 and TRBJ2-2, the complete variable domain reads GAGVSQSPRYKVTKRGQDVALRCDPISGHVSLYWYRQALGQGPEFLTYFNYEAQQDKSGLPNDRFSAERPEGSISTLTIQRTEQRDSAMYRCASSPGLDITGELFFGEGSRLTVL.

For this clonotype: This may be a read error: a much more frequent sequence differs by one nucleotide. The rearrangement links TRBV12-3 or TRBV12-4 to TRBJ1-2, with TRBD1 as a possible D gene (6 bases). This CDR3 has 12 residues. The CDR3 DNA is TGTGTCAGCAACCCACAGGGTGGGGGCTACACCTTC. It specifies CVSNPQGGGYTF.

This sequence joins TRBV6-1 and TRBJ2-3, with 10 bases identical to TRBD2. Germline V CDR1 and CDR2: MNHNS, SASEGT. Germline trimming cut 7 bases from V and 10 bases from J; bases unmatched to any gene: 14. The CDR3 length is 15 residues. The CDR3 here is CASTQREGWANAQYF. The DNA for the CDR3 is TGTGCCAGCACTCAGCGGGAGGGATGGGCGAATGCGCAGTATTTT.

Comment on this clonotype: This may come from a read error, since a much larger clone is one base off. Since no conserved phenylalanine or tryptophan closes the CDR3, a read error is the likely cause. The V gene is TRBV11-3, the J gene TRBJ1-3; TRBD1 agrees at 7 bases. V was clipped by 8 bases and J by 1 base; unmatched bases: 5. CDR1 is SGHNT and CDR2 is YENEEA in the germline V gene. This CDR3 comprises 14 residues. The CDR3 spells CASSTGLSGNTIYS. The DNA for the CDR3 is TGTGCCAGCTCGACAGGGCTATCTGGAAACACCATATATTCT.

The rearrangement uses TRBV12-3 or TRBV12-4 and TRBJ2-2; no firm D call. The CDR3 runs 15 residues. The germline V and J ends were trimmed by 2 bases and 5 bases, with 12 bases remaining between them. CDR3 residues: CASSLQTRVTGELFF. The CDR3 DNA reads TGTGCCAGCAGTTTACAGACAAGGGTGACCGGGGAGCTGTTTTTT.

Points on this clonotype: The CDR3 does not end in the conserved phenylalanine or tryptophan, so this is likely a read error. The CDR3 coding sequence is TGCGCCGGCAAACGGGACAGGGACATATCCTACGAGCAGTACCCC. This translates into CAGKRDRDISYEQYP. This chain connects TRBV6-5 to TRBJ2-7; 9 nucleotides line up with TRBD1. The CDR3 loop spans 15 amino acids. The germline CDR1 and CDR2 sequences are MNHEY and SVGAGI.